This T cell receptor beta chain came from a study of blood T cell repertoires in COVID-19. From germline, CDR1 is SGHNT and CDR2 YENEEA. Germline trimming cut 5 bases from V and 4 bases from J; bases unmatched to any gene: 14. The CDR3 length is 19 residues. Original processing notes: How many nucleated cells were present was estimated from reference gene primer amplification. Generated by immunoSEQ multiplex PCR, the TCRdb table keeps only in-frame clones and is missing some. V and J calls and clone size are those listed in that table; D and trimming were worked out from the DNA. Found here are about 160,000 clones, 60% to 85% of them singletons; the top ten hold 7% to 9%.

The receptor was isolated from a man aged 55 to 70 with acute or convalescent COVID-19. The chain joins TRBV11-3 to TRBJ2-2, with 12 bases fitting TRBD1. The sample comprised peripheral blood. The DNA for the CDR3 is TGTGCCAGCAGCCCCGGGACAGGGGGCTCCAGGGGAGGCACCGGGGAGCTGTTTTTT. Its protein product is CASSPGTGGSRGGTGELFF.